Each of the 27 T cell receptor beta chains below was sequenced from the same sample in a study of immune evolution from preneoplasia to lung adenocarcinoma. Sequenced by immunoSEQ multiplex PCR; TCRdb stores in-frame clones only, minus some. The repertoire holds about 41,000 clones, roughly 80% seen once, with approximately 4.6% in the top ten. The sequencing sample was made of FFPE invasive lung adenocarcinoma tissue. These receptors came from a person in their 60s with lung adenocarcinoma.

This chain links TRBV19 with TRBJ2-1, with 10 positions matching TRBD2. Germline assignment: CDR1 LNHDA and CDR2 SQIVND (reference sequence). Trimming at V came to 6 bases and at J to 0 bases, leaving 11 bases not matched to a gene. This CDR3 is 18 amino acids long. As DNA, the CDR3 is TGTGCCAGTAGAAGGACTAGCGGTTCTTATAGCTCCTACAATGAGCAGTTCTTC. It codes for CASRRTSGSYSSYNEQFF.

Only a few counts were recorded for this clone. This sample also contains other DNA sequences that code for the same CDR3. The chain carries TRBV11-3 and TRBJ2-7; D is ambiguous. Germline assignment: CDR1 SGHNT and CDR2 YENEEA. V lost 1 base, J lost 4 bases, and 5 bases lay in between. The CDR3 is 12 amino acids. CDR3 region: CASSLVEYEQYF. The CDR3 region has the DNA TGTGCCAGCAGCTTAGTGGAGTACGAGCAGTACTTC.

V usage is TRBV11-3 and J usage is TRBJ2-1; no clear D gene. Trimming took 4 bases from V and 1 from J, leaving 17 bases between them. CDR1 SGHNT and CDR2 YENEEA come from the germline V gene. The CDR3 is made up of 17 amino acids. CDR3 coding DNA: TGTGCCAGCAGCTCCCCATCGGGCTTATCTTCCTACAATGAGCAGTTCTTC. It translates to CASSSPSGLSSYNEQFF.

The CDR3 sequence is CAWRTWDRGNTIYF. CDR3 nucleotides: TGTGCCTGGAGGACCTGGGACAGAGGAAACACCATATATTTT. The V gene is TRBV30, the J gene TRBJ1-3; 7 bases map to TRBD1. CDR3 length: 14 amino acids. V gave up 3 bases and J gave up 4 bases; unmatched junction bases: 6. Germline CDR1 is GTSNPN and CDR2 is SVGIG (reference sequence).

This clone was seen just once. The chain links TRBV7-3 to TRBJ2-1, with TRBD2 matching over 8 bases. V shed 3 bases, J shed 2 bases, and the junction held 6 bases outside the gene matches. This CDR3 has 16 residues. Germline V gene data show CDR1 as SGHTA and CDR2 as FQGTGA. The CDR3 coding sequence is TGTGCCAGCAGCTTGTCCAGCGGGAGCCCCTACAATGAGCAGTTCTTC. Protein product: CASSLSSGSPYNEQFF.

The chain couples TRBV28 to TRBJ2-2; D is uncertain. The CDR3 is 13 residues long. The germline V gene has CDR1 MDHEN and CDR2 SYDVKM. The V gene lost 8 bases and the J gene lost 1 base, with 8 bases spanning the gap. The CDR3 DNA reads as TGTGCCAGCCGCGATCGGAACACCGGGGAGCTGTTTTTT. Its protein is CASRDRNTGELFF.

Comments on this clone: A read error may produce the germline difference seen at one junction end. This chain joins TRBV7-2 and TRBJ2-2, with 7 bases that match TRBD2. Germline CDR1 reads SGHTA; CDR2 reads FQGNSA. The CDR3 is 14 amino acids. CDR3 nucleotides: TGTGCCAGCAGCCGCAGCGGGAACGCCGGGGAGCTGTTTTTT. It translates to CASSRSGNAGELFF.

CDR3 DNA sequence: TGTGCCAGCAGCCCTCGAGGGACAGGGGCGAGCACAGATACGCAGTATTTT. This gives the protein CASSPRGTGASTDTQYF. The chain has TRBV7-9 and TRBJ2-3; 10 bases fit TRBD1. The CDR3 contains 17 residues. The V gene end was trimmed by 5 bases and the J gene end by 0 bases; junction bases not matched to a gene: 8. From germline, CDR1 is SEHNR and CDR2 FQNEAQ (reference sequence).

The chain has TRBV29-1 and TRBJ1-1; 10 nucleotides match TRBD1. The ends lost 7 bases at V and 4 bases at J; junction bases unmatched: 6. The CDR3 length is 13 residues. CDR1 is SQVTM, CDR2 ANQGSEA, per germline. The CDR3: CSGRRQGATEAFF. As DNA, the CDR3 is TGCAGCGGCCGACGACAGGGGGCCACTGAAGCTTTCTTT.

The gene calls are TRBV5-1 and TRBJ2-5, with a weak D call TRBD1 (6 bases). The CDR3 runs 14 residues. V shed 5 bases and J shed 3 bases, with 14 bases lying between them. The germline gives CDR1 SGHRS, CDR2 YFSETQ. CDR3 bases: TGCGCCAGCAGTACAGGGTTTCGGGAAGAGACCCAGTACTTC. This translates into CASSTGFREETQYF.

This clone was recorded only once. J is TRBJ2-3 and V is TRBV7-8; 12 bases are a match to TRBD2. V was pared by 5 bases and J by 7 bases, with 7 bases of the junction left unmatched. This CDR3 comprises 15 residues. Germline CDR1 SGHVS, CDR2 FQNEAQ. CDR3 sequence (DNA): TGTGCCAGCAGCAGACTAGCGGGAGTCGTTAATACGCAGTATTTT. It translates to CASSRLAGVVNTQYF.

The chain recombines TRBV29-1 with TRBJ2-1, with 7 positions matching TRBD2. Germline assignment: CDR1 SQVTM and CDR2 ANQGSEA. The ends lost 3 bases at V and 6 bases at J; junction bases unmatched: 5. The CDR3 length is 13 residues. The CDR3 DNA reads TGCAGCGTTGATGTAGCGGGCGTCAATGAGCAGTTCTTC. Amino acids: CSVDVAGVNEQFF.

The chain combines TRBV18 with TRBJ2-6; 10 bases line up with TRBD1. Germline V gene sequence: CDR1 KGHSH, CDR2 LQKENI. This CDR3 is 19 amino acids long. V gave up 3 bases and J gave up 0 bases; unmatched junction bases: 8. CDR3 in DNA: TGTGCCAGCTCACCGGGGACAGGGGCTCCCAACTCTGGGGCCAACGTCCTGACTTTC. Encoded protein: CASSPGTGAPNSGANVLTF.

V usage is TRBV7-6 and J usage is TRBJ2-5; D not certain. CDR1 and CDR2 (germline): SGHVS, FNYEAQ. There are 13 residues in the CDR3. Trimming left V 5 bases short and J 5 bases short, with 12 bases between. The CDR3: CASSLGLGETQYF. In nucleotides, the CDR3 is TGTGCCAGCAGCCTGGGCTTAGGGGAGACCCAGTACTTC.

The genes are TRBV6-5 and TRBJ2-7, with TRBD2 matching over 7 bases. The CDR3 totals 13 residues. CDR1 is MNHEY, CDR2 SVGAGI, per germline. V dropped 6 bases and J dropped 2; count of bases not matched to a gene: 4. The CDR3 region is CASSRGLAYEQYF. CDR3 sequence (DNA): TGTGCCAGCAGCCGCGGACTAGCCTACGAGCAGTACTTC.

V usage is TRBV9 and J usage is TRBJ2-7; D possibly uses TRBD1 or TRBD2 (5 bases each). CDR1 SGDLS and CDR2 YYNGEE come from the germline V gene. V was shortened by 7 bases and J by 4 bases, with 12 bases between the two germline ends. The CDR3 runs 12 residues. The CDR3: CASPQGEYEQYF. For the CDR3, the DNA is TGTGCCAGCCCCCAAGGGGAGTACGAGCAGTACTTC.

Regarding this clone: This sample includes further DNA sequences coding for the same CDR3. V and J are TRBV19 and TRBJ2-7; D possibly matches TRBD1 or TRBD2 (5 bases each). Germline lookup yields CDR1 LNHDA and CDR2 SQIVND (reference sequence). Between the trimmed V and J ends, which lost 1 base and 1 base, there was a span of 11 bases. The CDR3 sequence is 15 residues long. The CDR3 DNA is TGTGCCAGTAGTATAGGGGCAGGGACGTCCTACGAGCAGTACTTC. It yields the protein CASSIGAGTSYEQYF.

This clone is a singleton in its sample. The rearrangement uses TRBV18 and TRBJ2-5; D uncertain. The germline V gene encodes CDR1 KGHSH and CDR2 LQKENI. V lost 4 bases, J lost 5 bases, and 11 bases lay in between. The CDR3 totals 13 residues. This CDR3 is CASSHLVSETQYF. CDR3 DNA sequence: TGTGCCAGCTCACATTTGGTTTCGGAGACCCAGTACTTC. Full variable domain (remainder filled in from reference TRBV18 and TRBJ2-5): NAGVMQNPRHLVRRRGQEARLRCSPMKGHSHVYWYRQLPEEGLKFMVYLQKENIIDESGMPKERFSAEFPKEGPSILRIQQVVRGDSAAYFCASSHLVSETQYFGPGTRLLVL.

This clone was counted a few times. The CDR3 sequence is CASSPRVGRAVREQFF. CDR3 nucleotides: TGTGCCAGCAGCCCCCGTGTCGGGAGGGCCGTCCGCGAGCAGTTCTTC. V is TRBV4-2 and J is TRBJ2-1; 8 bases match TRBD2. The CDR3 is 16 residues long. J gave up 10 bases and V 4 bases, and 15 bases lay outside the gene matches. CDR1 is LGHNA and CDR2 is YNFKEQ in the germline V gene.

The CDR3 is CASSLTGGRALQETQYF. CDR3 nucleotide sequence: TGCGCCAGCAGCTTGACGGGAGGTCGAGCCCTCCAAGAGACCCAGTACTTC. The rearrangement uses TRBV5-1 and TRBJ2-5; TRBD2 aligns across 7 bases. Germline V gives CDR1 SGHRS, CDR2 YFSETQ. V trimming: 1 base; J trimming: 1 base; junction bases outside the gene matches: 10. The CDR3 contains 17 residues.

DNA for the CDR3: TGCGCCAGCAGCTTCCAGCCCGGTACGGGACTAGGTGAGACCCAGTACTTC. Translating gives CASSFQPGTGLGETQYF. The gene calls are TRBV5-1 and TRBJ2-5; 8 bases agree with TRBD2. Germline V lookup: CDR1 SGHRS, CDR2 YFSETQ. The length of the CDR3 is 17 residues. The J segment lost 5 bases and the V segment lost 2 bases, leaving 14 bases of the junction unmatched.

The chain links TRBV19 to TRBJ1-5, with 7 bases fitting TRBD1. This CDR3 contains 16 residues. Germline loops: CDR1 LNHDA, CDR2 SQIVND (reference sequence). The ends lost 9 bases at V and 2 bases at J; junction bases unmatched: 13. CDR3 region: CASRGGQLKGNQPQHF. DNA of the CDR3: TGTGCCAGCCGAGGGGGACAGCTTAAGGGCAATCAGCCCCAGCATTTT.

The chain recombines TRBV9 with TRBJ2-1; the match to TRBD2 covers 12 bases. The CDR3 spans 15 residues. Germline V gene sequence: CDR1 SGDLS, CDR2 YYNGEE. The ends lost 2 bases at V and 7 bases at J; junction bases unmatched: 4. CDR3 coding DNA: TGTGCCAGCAGCGTCACTAGCGGGAGGAGTAATGAGCAGTTCTTC. Translated: CASSVTSGRSNEQFF.

The chain recombines TRBV28 with TRBJ2-3; no clear D gene. The V and J ends lost 4 bases and 6 bases respectively, with 8 bases between them. Looked up from germline, CDR1 is MDHEN and CDR2 is SYDVKM. This CDR3 is built from 12 residues. The CDR3 protein is CASSYRSDTQYF. CDR3 DNA: TGTGCCAGCAGTTACCGATCCGATACGCAGTATTTT.

The V call is TRBV18, the J call TRBJ1-4, with a possible D match to TRBD1 (6 bases). Germline V lookup: CDR1 KGHSH, CDR2 LQKENI. CDR3 length: 12 residues. Trimming removed 3 bases at V and 7 bases at J, with 6 bases between. CDR3 residues: CASSPRGEKLFF. The CDR3 DNA sequence: TGTGCCAGCTCACCCAGGGGTGAAAAACTGTTTTTT.

This chain joins TRBV4-1 and TRBJ1-5, with D possibly being TRBD1 (5 bases). There are 17 residues in the CDR3. Germline V lookup: CDR1 MGHRA, CDR2 YSYEKL. Between the trimmed V and J ends, which lost 4 bases and 1 base, there was a span of 17 bases. The CDR3 bases are TGCGCCAGCAGCCCAGGCCTCCGACAGACAAGCAATCAGCCCCAGCATTTT. It is translated as CASSPGLRQTSNQPQHF.

The table lists this clone with a few counts. V usage is TRBV7-7 and J usage is TRBJ2-2, with D maybe TRBD2 (5 bases). This CDR3 spans 15 amino acids. Germline V gives CDR1 SSHAT, CDR2 FNYEAQ (reference sequence). Trimming pared 4 bases from V and 1 base from J, leaving 10 bases between. The CDR3 DNA follows: TGTGCCAGCAGCTACACCGGAGGGAACACCGGGGAGCTGTTTTTT. Translated, it gives CASSYTGGNTGELFF.